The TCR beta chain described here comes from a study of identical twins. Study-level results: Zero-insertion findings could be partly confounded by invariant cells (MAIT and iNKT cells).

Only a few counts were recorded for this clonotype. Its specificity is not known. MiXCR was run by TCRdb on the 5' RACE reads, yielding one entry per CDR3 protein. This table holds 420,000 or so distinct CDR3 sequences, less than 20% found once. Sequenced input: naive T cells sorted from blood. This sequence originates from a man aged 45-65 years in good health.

Written as DNA, the CDR3 is TGTGCCAGCAGCCAAGATCAAGTGTCCTCCTACAATGAGCAGTTCTTC. The encoded protein is CASSQDQVSSYNEQFF. The rearrangement links TRBV3-1 to TRBJ2-1; D remains unclear. V was shortened by 0 bases and J by 0 bases, with 9 bases between the two germline ends. Germline V gives CDR1 LGHDT, CDR2 YNNKEL (reference sequence). The CDR3 runs 16 residues.